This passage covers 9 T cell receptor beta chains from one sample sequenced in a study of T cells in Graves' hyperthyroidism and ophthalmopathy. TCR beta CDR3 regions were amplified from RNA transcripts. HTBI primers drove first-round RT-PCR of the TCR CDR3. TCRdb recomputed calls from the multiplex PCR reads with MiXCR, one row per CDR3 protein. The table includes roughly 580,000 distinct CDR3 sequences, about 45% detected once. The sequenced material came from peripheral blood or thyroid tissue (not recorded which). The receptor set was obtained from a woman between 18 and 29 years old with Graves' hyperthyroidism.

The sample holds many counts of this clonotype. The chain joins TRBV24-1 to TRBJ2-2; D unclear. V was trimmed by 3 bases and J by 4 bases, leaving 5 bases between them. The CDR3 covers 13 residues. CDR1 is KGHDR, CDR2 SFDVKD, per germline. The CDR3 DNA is TGTGCCACCAGTGATGGGTTCACCGGGGAGCTGTTTTTT. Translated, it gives CATSDGFTGELFF.

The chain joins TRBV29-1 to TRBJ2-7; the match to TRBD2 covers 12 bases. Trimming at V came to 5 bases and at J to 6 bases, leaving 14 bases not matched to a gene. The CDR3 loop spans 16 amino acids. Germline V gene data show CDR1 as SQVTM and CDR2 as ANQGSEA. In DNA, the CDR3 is TGCAGCGTTCTAACTAGCGGGAGGACCATTCGGGCCGAGCAGTACTTC. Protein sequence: CSVLTSGRTIRAEQYF.

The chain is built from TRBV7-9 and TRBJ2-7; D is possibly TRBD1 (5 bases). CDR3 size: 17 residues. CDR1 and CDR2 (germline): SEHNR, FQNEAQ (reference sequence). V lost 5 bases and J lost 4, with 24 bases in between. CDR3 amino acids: CASSQDRGQGLGYEQYF. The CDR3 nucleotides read TGTGCCAGCAGCCAAGATAGAGGCCAGGGCTTAGGTTACGAGCAGTACTTC.

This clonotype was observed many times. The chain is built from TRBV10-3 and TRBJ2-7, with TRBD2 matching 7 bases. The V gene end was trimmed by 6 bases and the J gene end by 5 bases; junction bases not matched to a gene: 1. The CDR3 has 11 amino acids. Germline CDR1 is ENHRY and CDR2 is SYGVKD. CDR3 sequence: CAIRAGDEQYF. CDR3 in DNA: TGTGCCATCAGGGCGGGGGACGAGCAGTACTTC.

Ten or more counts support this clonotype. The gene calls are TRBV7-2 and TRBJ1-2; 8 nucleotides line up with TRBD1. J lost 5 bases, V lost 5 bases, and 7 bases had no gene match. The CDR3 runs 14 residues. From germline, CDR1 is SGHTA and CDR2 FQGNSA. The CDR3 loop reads CASSRPGGEYGYTF. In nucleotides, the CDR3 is TGTGCCAGCAGCCGCCCAGGGGGCGAGTATGGCTACACCTTC.

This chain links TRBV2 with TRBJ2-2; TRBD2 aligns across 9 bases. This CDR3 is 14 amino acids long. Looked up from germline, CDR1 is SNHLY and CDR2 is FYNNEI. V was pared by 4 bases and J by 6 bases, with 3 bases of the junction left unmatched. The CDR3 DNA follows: TGTGCCAGCAGTGGGACTAGCGTTGCCGGGGAGCTGTTTTTT. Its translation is CASSGTSVAGELFF. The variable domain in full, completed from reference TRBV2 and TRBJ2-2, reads EPEVTQTPSHQVTQMGQEVILRCVPISNHLYFYWYRQILGQKVEFLVSFYNNEISEKSEIFDDQFSVERPDGSNFTLKIRSTKLEDSAMYFCASSGTSVAGELFFGEGSRLTVL.

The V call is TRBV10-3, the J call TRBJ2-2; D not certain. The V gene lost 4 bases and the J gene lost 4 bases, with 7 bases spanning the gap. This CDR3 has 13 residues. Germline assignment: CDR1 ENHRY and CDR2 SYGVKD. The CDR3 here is CAISGTSTGELFF. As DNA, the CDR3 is TGTGCCATCAGTGGGACCAGCACCGGGGAGCTGTTTTTT.

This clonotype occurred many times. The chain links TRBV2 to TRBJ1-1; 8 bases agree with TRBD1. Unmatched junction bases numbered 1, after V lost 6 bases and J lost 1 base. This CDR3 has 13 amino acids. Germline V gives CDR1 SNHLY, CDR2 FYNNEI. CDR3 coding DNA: TGTGCCAGCAGCGGACAGGGGAACACTGAAGCTTTCTTT. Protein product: CASSGQGNTEAFF.

For the CDR3, the DNA is TGTGCCAGCAGTTTTCCCAGGGGGTTAGTTTTCTTT. This gives the protein CASSFPRGLVFF. The V and J genes are TRBV14 and TRBJ1-1; 7 bases are shared with TRBD1. The J segment lost 13 bases and the V segment lost 6 bases, leaving 11 bases of the junction unmatched. The germline V gene encodes CDR1 SGHDN and CDR2 FVKESK. The CDR3 totals 12 residues.